Listed below are T cell receptor beta chains from one sample, sequenced in a study of T cells in narcolepsy. Sequenced by immunoSEQ multiplex PCR; TCRdb stores in-frame clones only, minus some. The sample contains 25,000 or so clones, roughly 85% of which appear only once. Sequencing was done on a sample of memory (CD45RA-) CD4+ T cells from blood. These receptors were obtained from a human donor in good health. Both conserved end residues are part of each CDR3. D genes are given only for firm matches. The size field is filled for only some rows; it gives once, few, many or a size class.

TRBJ2-1,TRBD2,TRBV30,.,TGTGCCACCGGCCCGCTAGCGGGGTACAATGAGCAGTTCTTC,CATGPLAGYNEQFF
TRBJ2-7,.,TRBV10-2,.,TGCGCCAGCAGTGAGTCGAACGAGCAGTACTTC,CASSESNEQYF
TRBJ2-1,TRBD2,TRBV25-1,once,TGTGCCAGCAGTGAACTAGCGGGAGGGCCCCACTCCTACAATGAGCAGTTCTTC,CASSELAGGPHSYNEQFF
TRBJ1-2,.,TRBV6-5,.,TGTGCCAGCAGTAAGGGACATCGGGACTATGGCTACACCTTC,CASSKGHRDYGYTF
TRBJ2-7,.,TRBV6-9,.,TGTGCCAGCAGGAATTCAATCTACGAGCAGTACTTC,CASRNSIYEQYF
TRBJ2-2,TRBD2,TRBV6-5,.,TGTGCCAGCAGCTGGGGGGGGAGGACCGGGGAGCTGTTTTTT,CASSWGGRTGELFF
TRBJ1-5,.,TRBV28,.,TGTGCCAGCAGGGTAGTCCCGGGGAGGCAGCCCCAGCATTTT,CASRVVPGRQPQHF
TRBJ2-5,TRBD1,TRBV18,.,TGTGCCAGCTCGCCGCAAGGGTCCGTGGGACAGCAAGAGACCCAGTACTTC,CASSPQGSVGQQETQYF
TRBJ2-7,TRBD1,TRBV18,.,TGTGCCAGCTCAATTGGCAGGGCAGGGGGCGAGCAGTACTTC,CASSIGRAGGEQYF
TRBJ2-7,TRBD2,TRBV2,.,TGTGCCAGCTCCGACTGGGGGGGGAGGTCCTACGAGCAGTACTTC,CASSDWGGRSYEQYF
TRBJ2-7,TRBD2,TRBV11-2,.,TGTGCCAGCAGCTTAGCCCGGACTAGCGGAAACGCCTACGAGCAGTACTTC,CASSLARTSGNAYEQYF
TRBJ2-1,TRBD2,TRBV27,.,TGTGCCAGCAGCTTCTCTAGCGGGGGCAATGAGCAGTTCTTC,CASSFSSGGNEQFF
TRBJ2-5,TRBD1,TRBV27,.,TGTGCCAGCAGTTTCGACAGGGGAACAGAGACCCAGTACTTC,CASSFDRGTETQYF
TRBJ2-1,.,TRBV7-2,.,TGTGCCAGCAGCCCGGGCGACTCCTACAATGAGCAGTTCTTC,CASSPGDSYNEQFF
TRBJ2-5,TRBD1,TRBV19,.,TGTGCCAGTAGTATCGACACCAGGGGGCTAGAGACCCAGTACTTC,CASSIDTRGLETQYF
TRBJ1-5,TRBD1,TRBV9,.,TGTGCCAGCAGCGTAGGGGACAGGGGGATAATGCCCCAGCATTTT,CASSVGDRGIMPQHF
TRBJ1-4,.,TRBV29-1,.,TGCAGCGTTGCTAATGAAAAACTGTTTTTT,CSVANEKLFF
TRBJ2-5,.,TRBV10-2,.,TGCGCCAGCAGTGAGTCCGATTGGGGGGCGCCTGAGACCCAGTACTTC,CASSESDWGAPETQYF
TRBJ1-1,.,TRBV5-1,.,TGCGCCAGCAGCTTGCCCAAAACGAACACTGAAGCTTTCTTT,CASSLPKTNTEAFF
TRBJ1-2,.,TRBV28,.,TGTGCCAGCAGCCCCCCCGGGGCGTTCTATGGCTACACCTTC,CASSPPGAFYGYTF
TRBJ2-5,.,TRBV2,.,TGTGCCAGTAAGGAGGGGCAAGAGACCCAGTACTTC,CASKEGQETQYF
TRBJ1-2,.,TRBV19,few,TGTGCCACCCGATACGGGTCGGGAGTTAGAGGCTACACCTTC,CATRYGSGVRGYTF
TRBJ2-7,TRBD2,TRBV5-6,.,TGTGCCAGCAGCTTAGCGGGGCCGGGGGAGCAGTACTTC,CASSLAGPGEQYF
TRBJ2-3,.,TRBV7-2,.,TGTGCCAGCGACAGGACAGATACGCAGTATTTT,CASDRTDTQYF
TRBJ2-3,TRBD2,TRBV2,.,TGTGCCAGCAGTGATTCCCCTAGCGGGGACTTTAGCACAGATACGCAGTATTTT,CASSDSPSGDFSTDTQYF
TRBJ2-1,TRBD1,TRBV10-3,.,TGTGCCATCAGCCGGGACAGGTCCAATGAGCAGTTCTTC,CAISRDRSNEQFF
TRBJ1-2,TRBD1,TRBV29-1,.,TGCAGCGTTGGGGACAGGGGGTCTAACTATGGCTACACCTTC,CSVGDRGSNYGYTF
TRBJ1-1,TRBD1,TRBV6-6,.,TGTGGCTCTACACAGGGGGGCACTGAAGCTTTCTTT,CGSTQGGTEAFF
TRBJ1-4,TRBD1,TRBV19,.,TGTGCCATCAGCAGGGGGCCTAGTGAAAAACTGTTTTTT,CAISRGPSEKLFF
TRBJ2-5,.,TRBV5-1,.,TGCGCCAGCAGCTTGGATGAGACCCAGTACTTC,CASSLDETQYF
TRBJ2-1,.,TRBV11-2,.,TGTGCCAGCAGCTTAGTTCCTCGCGGTGCGGGAAATGAGCAGTTCTTC,CASSLVPRGAGNEQFF
TRBJ2-5,TRBD2,TRBV7-8,.,TGTGCCAGCAGCCTCCAGAGCGGGAGCGGTAAGACCCAGTACTTC,CASSLQSGSGKTQYF
TRBJ1-5,.,TRBV10-3,.,TGTGCCATCAGTGAGCCACAGGGTACCCAGCATTTT,CAISEPQGTQHF
TRBJ2-5,.,TRBV7-2,once,TGTGCCAGCAGCTCGGGCCTCCTAGCAGAACAAGAGACCCAGTACTTC,CASSSGLLAEQETQYF
TRBJ2-1,.,TRBV5-8,.,TGTGCCAGCAGCTTGGCGAGGGGCTACAATGAGCAGTTCTTC,CASSLARGYNEQFF
TRBJ1-1,TRBD1,TRBV5-6,.,TGTGCCAGCAGCTACCGACAGGGGGTGAACACTGAAGCTTTCTTT,CASSYRQGVNTEAFF
TRBJ1-5,.,TRBV5-8,.,TGTGCCAGCAGGGGATTTTCAAGCAATCAGCCCCAGCATTTT,CASRGFSSNQPQHF
TRBJ2-7,TRBD2,TRBV30,.,TGTGCCTGGAGTGTACGGGGACTAGCGGGAGCCTACGAGCAGTACTTC,CAWSVRGLAGAYEQYF
TRBJ1-4,.,TRBV6-5,.,TGTGCCAGCGGAAGGTCCGGGAAAGAAAAACTGTTTTTT,CASGRSGKEKLFF
TRBJ1-3,.,TRBV28,.,TGTGCCAGCATAACTGGAAACACCATATATTTT,CASITGNTIYF
TRBJ2-3,.,TRBV21-1,once,TGTGCCAGCAGCATCGAGTGTAATACGCAGTATTTT,CASSIECNTQYF
TRBJ2-1,.,TRBV4-2,.,TGTGCCAGCAGCCGAGGACACCTTAAGGATGAGCAGTTCTTC,CASSRGHLKDEQFF
TRBJ1-5,.,TRBV5-1,.,TGCGCCAGCAGCCCTACAAGCTTTAATCGAGCAGGTGATCAGCCCCAGCATTTT,CASSPTSFNRAGDQPQHF
TRBJ2-1,TRBD2,TRBV30,few,TGTGCCTGGACCTCCGGGACTAGCGTCCACAATGAGCAGTTCTTC,CAWTSGTSVHNEQFF
TRBJ2-3,.,TRBV30,medium-sized,TGTGCCTGGAGCGCGTCCGGGACTACAGATACGCAGTATTTT,CAWSASGTTDTQYF
TRBJ2-3,.,TRBV4-1,.,TGCGCCAGCAGCCCGGGACCTGACACAGATACGCAGTATTTT,CASSPGPDTDTQYF
TRBJ1-1,.,TRBV6-1,.,TGTGCCAGCAGAGACACAGGGAATCCTGAAGCTTTCTTT,CASRDTGNPEAFF
TRBJ1-5,.,TRBV6-6,once,TGTGCCAGCAGTTATGAAGGGTTGCGAGGCCAGCCCCAGCATTTT,CASSYEGLRGQPQHF
TRBJ1-1,.,TRBV29-1,few,TGCAGCGTTGGGTTGGGGGCGAGGACTGAAGCTTTCTTT,CSVGLGARTEAFF
TRBJ1-1,TRBD1,TRBV28,.,TGTGCCAGCAGGAGCCAACAGGGGGAGAACACTGAAGCTTTCTTT,CASRSQQGENTEAFF
TRBJ2-7,TRBD1,TRBV6-6,.,TGTGCCAGCAGTTACCCCGGACAGGGGAATACCTACGAGCAGTACTTC,CASSYPGQGNTYEQYF
TRBJ1-4,.,TRBV7-2,.,TGTGCCAGCAGCTTAGAACAGGTCAATGAAAAACTGTTTTTT,CASSLEQVNEKLFF
TRBJ2-7,.,TRBV29-1,.,TGCAGCGTCCCCCCCCCTATAACCCGCGAGCAGTACTTC,CSVPPPITREQYF
TRBJ2-2,TRBD2,TRBV18,.,TGTGCCAGCTCACCACCTAAAAGGACTAGAGGCTCCTATATTTCGGGGGAGCTGTTTTTT,CASSPPKRTRGSYISGELFF
TRBJ1-1,.,TRBV5-1,.,TGCGCCAGCAGCTTGGCACTCAAGAACAGCTTGAACACTGAAGCTTTCTTT,CASSLALKNSLNTEAFF
TRBJ2-5,.,TRBV19,.,TGTGCCAGTAGTATATGGGGCCTTCAAGAGACCCAGTACTTC,CASSIWGLQETQYF
TRBJ2-5,.,TRBV5-6,.,TGTGCCAGCAGCTTTTCGGAGACCCAGTACTTC,CASSFSETQYF
TRBJ1-1,.,TRBV9,few,TGTGCCAGCAGCGTAGGGACTCTGGGGAACACTGAAGCTTTCTTT,CASSVGTLGNTEAFF
TRBJ2-1,TRBD2,TRBV11-3,.,TGTGCCAGCAGCTTACGGGGGGGTCCTAGCGGATCAAAGCTACATGAGCAGTTCTTC,CASSLRGGPSGSKLHEQFF
TRBJ2-1,TRBD1,TRBV28,once,TGTGCCAGCACCTTTAGGACAGGGAAGCATGAGCAGTTCTTC,CASTFRTGKHEQFF